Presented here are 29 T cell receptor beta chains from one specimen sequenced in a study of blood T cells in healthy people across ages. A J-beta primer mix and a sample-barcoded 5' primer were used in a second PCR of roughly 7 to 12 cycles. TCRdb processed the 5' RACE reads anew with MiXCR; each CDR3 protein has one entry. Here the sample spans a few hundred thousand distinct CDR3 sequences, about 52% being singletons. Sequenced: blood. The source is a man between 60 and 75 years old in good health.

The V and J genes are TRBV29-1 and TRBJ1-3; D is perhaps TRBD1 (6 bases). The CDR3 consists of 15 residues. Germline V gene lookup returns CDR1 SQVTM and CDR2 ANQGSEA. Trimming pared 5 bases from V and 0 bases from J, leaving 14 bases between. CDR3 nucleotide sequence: TGCAGCGTTTCAAAGGGGGTCCTCTCTGGAAACACCATATATTTT. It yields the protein CSVSKGVLSGNTIYF.

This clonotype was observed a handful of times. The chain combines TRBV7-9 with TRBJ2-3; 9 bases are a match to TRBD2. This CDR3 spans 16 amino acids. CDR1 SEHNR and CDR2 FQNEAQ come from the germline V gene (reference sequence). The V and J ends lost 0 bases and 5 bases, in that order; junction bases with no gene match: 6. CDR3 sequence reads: CASSLALAGTGDTQYF. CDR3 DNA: TGTGCCAGCAGCTTAGCCCTAGCGGGAACAGGAGATACGCAGTATTTT.

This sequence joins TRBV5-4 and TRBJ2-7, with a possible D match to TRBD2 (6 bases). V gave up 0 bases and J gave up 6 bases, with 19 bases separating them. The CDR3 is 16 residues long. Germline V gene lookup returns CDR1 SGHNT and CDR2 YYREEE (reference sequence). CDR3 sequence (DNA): TGTGCCAGCAGCTTGGGCCGACTAGGAGAGTTCTCCGAGCAGTACTTC. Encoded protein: CASSLGRLGEFSEQYF. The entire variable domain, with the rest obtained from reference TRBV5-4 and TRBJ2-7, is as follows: ETGVTQSPTHLIKTRGQQVTLRCSSQSGHNTVSWYQQALGQGPQFIFQYYREEENGRGNFPPRFSGLQFPNYSSELNVNALELDDSALYLCASSLGRLGEFSEQYFGPGTRLTVT.

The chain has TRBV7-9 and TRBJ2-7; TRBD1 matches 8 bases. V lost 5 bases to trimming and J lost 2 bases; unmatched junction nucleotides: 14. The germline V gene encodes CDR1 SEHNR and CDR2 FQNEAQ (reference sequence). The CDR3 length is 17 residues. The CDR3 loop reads CASSPFVGAGGPYEQYF. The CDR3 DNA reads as TGTGCCAGCAGCCCCTTTGTCGGCGCAGGGGGCCCCTACGAGCAGTACTTC.

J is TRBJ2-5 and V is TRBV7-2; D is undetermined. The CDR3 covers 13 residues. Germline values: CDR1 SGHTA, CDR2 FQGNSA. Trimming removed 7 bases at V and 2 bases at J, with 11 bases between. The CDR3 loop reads CASTRARQETQYF. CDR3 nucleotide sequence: TGTGCCAGCACTCGGGCGCGGCAAGAGACCCAGTACTTC.

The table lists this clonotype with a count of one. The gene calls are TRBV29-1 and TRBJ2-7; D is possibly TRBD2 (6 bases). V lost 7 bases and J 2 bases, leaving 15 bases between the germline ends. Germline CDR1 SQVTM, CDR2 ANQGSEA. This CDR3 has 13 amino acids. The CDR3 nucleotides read TGCAGCGGCATAGGAGGGATTACCTACGAGCAGTACTTC. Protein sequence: CSGIGGITYEQYF.

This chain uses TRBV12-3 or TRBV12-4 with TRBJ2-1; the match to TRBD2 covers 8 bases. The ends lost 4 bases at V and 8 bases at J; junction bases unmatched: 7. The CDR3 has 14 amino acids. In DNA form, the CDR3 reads TGTGCCAGCAGTTGGGGGACTAGTATCGATGAGCAGTTCTTC. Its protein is CASSWGTSIDEQFF.

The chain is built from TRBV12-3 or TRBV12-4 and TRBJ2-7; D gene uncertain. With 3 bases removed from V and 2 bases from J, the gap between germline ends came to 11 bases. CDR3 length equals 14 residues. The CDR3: CASSFAAGTYEQYF. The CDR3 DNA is TGTGCCAGCAGTTTTGCGGCCGGCACCTACGAGCAGTACTTC.

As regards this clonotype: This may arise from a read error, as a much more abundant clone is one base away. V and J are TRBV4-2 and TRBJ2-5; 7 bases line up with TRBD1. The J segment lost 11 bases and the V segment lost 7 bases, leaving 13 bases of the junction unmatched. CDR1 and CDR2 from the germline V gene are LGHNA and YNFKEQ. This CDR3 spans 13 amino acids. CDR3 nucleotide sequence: TGTGCCAGCATCTCACAGGGGAATGGGGAGCAGTACTTC. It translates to CASISQGNGEQYF.

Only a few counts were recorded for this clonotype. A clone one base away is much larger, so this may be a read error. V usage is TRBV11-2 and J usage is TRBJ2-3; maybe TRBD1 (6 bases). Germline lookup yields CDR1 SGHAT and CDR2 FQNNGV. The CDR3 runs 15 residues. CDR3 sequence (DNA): TGTGCCGGCAGCTTAGTTGCAGGGGCTGGAGATACGCAGTATTTT. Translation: CAGSLVAGAGDTQYF.

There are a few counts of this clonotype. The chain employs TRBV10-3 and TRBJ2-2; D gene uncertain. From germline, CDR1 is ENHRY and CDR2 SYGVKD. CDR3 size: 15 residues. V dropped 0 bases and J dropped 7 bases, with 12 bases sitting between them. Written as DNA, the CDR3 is TGTGCCATCAGTGAGTCGACCACTGGGATCGGGGAGCTGTTTTTT. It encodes CAISESTTGIGELFF.

CDR3 sequence: CASRRQGDGYTF. CDR3 nucleotide sequence: TGTGCCAGCAGGCGACAGGGTGACGGCTACACCTTC. The rearrangement joins TRBV6-1 to TRBJ1-2; 7 bases align to TRBD1. This CDR3 has 12 residues. Looked up from germline, CDR1 is MNHNS and CDR2 is SASEGT. V shed 6 bases and J 8 bases; nucleotides not matched to a gene: 6.

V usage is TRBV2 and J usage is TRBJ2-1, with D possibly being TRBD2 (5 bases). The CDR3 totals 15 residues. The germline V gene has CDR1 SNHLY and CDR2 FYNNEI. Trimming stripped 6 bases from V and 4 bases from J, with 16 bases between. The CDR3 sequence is CASRPSRSIYNEQFF. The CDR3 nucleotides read TGTGCCAGCAGACCTAGCAGGAGTATTTACAATGAGCAGTTCTTC.

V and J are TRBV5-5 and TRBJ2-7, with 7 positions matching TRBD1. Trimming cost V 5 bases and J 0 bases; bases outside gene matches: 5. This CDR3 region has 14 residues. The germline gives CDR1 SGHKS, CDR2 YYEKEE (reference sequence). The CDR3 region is CASRVGTASYEQYF. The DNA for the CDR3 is TGTGCCAGCAGGGTGGGGACAGCCTCCTACGAGCAGTACTTC.

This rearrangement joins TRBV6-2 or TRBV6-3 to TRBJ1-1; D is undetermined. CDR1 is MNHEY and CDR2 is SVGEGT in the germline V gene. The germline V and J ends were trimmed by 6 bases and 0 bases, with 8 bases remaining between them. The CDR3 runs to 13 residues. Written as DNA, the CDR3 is TGTGCCAGCAGACAGAGCATGAACACTGAAGCTTTCTTT. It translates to CASRQSMNTEAFF.

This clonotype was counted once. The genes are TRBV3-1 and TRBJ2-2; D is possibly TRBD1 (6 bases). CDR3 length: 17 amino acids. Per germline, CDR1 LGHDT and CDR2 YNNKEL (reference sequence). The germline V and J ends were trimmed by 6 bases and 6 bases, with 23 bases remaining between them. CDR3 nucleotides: TGTGCCAGCAGACACCAGGGGCGTCCAAAGGGGGCCGGGGAGCTGTTTTTT. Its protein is CASRHQGRPKGAGELFF. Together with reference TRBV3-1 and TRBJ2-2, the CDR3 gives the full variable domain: DTAVSQTPKYLVTQMGNDKSIKCEQNLGHDTMYWYKQDSKKFLKIMFSYNNKELIINETVPNRFSPKSPDKAHLNLHINSLELGDSAVYFCASRHQGRPKGAGELFFGEGSRLTVL.

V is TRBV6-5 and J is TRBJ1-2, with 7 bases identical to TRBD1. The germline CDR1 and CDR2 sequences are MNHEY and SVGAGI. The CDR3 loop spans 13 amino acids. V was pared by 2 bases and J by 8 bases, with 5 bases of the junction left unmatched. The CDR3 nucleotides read TGTGCCAGCAGTTACGAGACAGGGAGGGGCTACACCTTC. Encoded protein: CASSYETGRGYTF.

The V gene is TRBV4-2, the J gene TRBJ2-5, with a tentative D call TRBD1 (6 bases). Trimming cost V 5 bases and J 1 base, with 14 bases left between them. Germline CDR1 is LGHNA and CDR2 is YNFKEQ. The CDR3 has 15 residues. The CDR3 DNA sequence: TGTGCCAGCAGCAGACCAGGGGCTGTCCAAGAGACCCAGTACTTC. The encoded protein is CASSRPGAVQETQYF.

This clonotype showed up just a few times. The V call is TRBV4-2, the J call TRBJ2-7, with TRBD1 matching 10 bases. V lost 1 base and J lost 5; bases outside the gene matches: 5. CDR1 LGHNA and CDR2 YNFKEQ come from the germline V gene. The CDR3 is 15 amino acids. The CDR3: CASSQGGTGDHEQYF. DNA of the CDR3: TGTGCCAGCAGCCAAGGGGGGACAGGGGACCACGAGCAGTACTTC.

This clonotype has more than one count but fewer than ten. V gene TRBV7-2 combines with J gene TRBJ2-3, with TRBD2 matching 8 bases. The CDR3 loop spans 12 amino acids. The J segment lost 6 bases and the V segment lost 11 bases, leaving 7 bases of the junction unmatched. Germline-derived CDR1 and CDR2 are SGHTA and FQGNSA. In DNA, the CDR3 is TGTGCCCGCGGGGTAGCGGGGGATACGCAGTATTTT. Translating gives CARGVAGDTQYF.

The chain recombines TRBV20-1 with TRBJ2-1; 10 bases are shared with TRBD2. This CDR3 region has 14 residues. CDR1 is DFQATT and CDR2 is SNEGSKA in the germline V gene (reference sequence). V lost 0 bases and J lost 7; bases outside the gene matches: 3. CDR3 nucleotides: TGCAGTGCTAGAGACATAGCGGGGGGAAATGAGCAGTTCTTC. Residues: CSARDIAGGNEQFF.

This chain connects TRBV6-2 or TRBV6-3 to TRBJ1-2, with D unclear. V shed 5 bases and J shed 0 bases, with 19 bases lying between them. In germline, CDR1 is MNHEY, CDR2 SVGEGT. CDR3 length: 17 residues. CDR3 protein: CASSATSNPTANYGYTF. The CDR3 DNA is TGTGCCAGCAGTGCGACATCCAACCCTACCGCTAACTATGGCTACACCTTC.

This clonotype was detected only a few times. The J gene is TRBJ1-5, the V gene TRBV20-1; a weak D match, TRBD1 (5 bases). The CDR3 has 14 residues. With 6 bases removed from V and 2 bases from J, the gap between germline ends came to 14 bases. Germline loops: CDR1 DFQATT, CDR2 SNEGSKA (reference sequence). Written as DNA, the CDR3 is TGCAGTGCGCCACGCGGGGGTGGCAATCAGCCCCAGCATTTT. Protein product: CSAPRGGGNQPQHF.

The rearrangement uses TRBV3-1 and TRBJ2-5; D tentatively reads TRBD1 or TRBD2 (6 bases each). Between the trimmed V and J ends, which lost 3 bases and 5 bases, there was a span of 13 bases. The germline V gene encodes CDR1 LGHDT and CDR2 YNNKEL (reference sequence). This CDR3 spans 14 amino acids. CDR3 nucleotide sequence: TGTGCCAGCAGCCATCCCACAGGGAGGGAGACCCAGTACTTC. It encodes CASSHPTGRETQYF.

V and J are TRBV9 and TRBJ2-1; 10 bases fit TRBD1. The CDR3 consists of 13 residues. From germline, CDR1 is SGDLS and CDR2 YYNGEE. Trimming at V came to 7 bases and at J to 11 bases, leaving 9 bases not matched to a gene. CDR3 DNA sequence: TGTGCCAGCCGGGACAGGGGTATCGATAAGCAGTTCTTC. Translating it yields CASRDRGIDKQFF.

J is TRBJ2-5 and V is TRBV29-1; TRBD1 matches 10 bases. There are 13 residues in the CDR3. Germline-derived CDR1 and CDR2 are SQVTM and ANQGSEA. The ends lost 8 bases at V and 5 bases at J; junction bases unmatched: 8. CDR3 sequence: CSMGTGARETQYF. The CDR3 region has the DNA TGCAGCATGGGGACAGGGGCCCGCGAGACCCAGTACTTC.

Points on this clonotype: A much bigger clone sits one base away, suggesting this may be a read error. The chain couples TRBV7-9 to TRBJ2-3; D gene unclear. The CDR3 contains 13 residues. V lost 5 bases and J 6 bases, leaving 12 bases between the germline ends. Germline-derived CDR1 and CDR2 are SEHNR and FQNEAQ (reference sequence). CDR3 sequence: CASSVSLSDTQYF. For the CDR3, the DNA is TGTGCCAGCAGCGTATCGCTTTCGGATACGCAGTATTTT.

CDR3 bases: TGCAGTGCCCCTCGCGCCGGTTCCTACAATGAGCAGTTCTTC. This codes for CSAPRAGSYNEQFF. The chain links TRBV20-1 to TRBJ2-1; no clear D. In germline, CDR1 is DFQATT, CDR2 SNEGSKA (reference sequence). With 6 bases removed from V and 1 base from J, the gap between germline ends came to 13 bases. The CDR3 totals 14 residues.

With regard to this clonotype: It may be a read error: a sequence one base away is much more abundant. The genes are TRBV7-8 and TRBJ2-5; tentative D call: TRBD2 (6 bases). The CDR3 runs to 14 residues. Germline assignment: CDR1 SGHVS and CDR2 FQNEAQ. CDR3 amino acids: CAGSLRTNIKTQYF. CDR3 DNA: TGTGCCGGCAGCTTAAGGACTAACATAAAGACCCAGTACTTC.